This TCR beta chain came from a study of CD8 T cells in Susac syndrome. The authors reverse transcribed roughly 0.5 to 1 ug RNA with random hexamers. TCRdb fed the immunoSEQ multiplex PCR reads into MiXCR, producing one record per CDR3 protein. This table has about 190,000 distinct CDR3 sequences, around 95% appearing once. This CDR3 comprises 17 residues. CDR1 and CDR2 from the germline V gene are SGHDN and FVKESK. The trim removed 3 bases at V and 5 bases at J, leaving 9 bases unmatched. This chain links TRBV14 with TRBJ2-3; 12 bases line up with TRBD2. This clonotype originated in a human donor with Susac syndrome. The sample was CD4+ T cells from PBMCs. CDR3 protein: CASSQATSGGFQDTQYF. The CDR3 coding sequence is TGTGCCAGCAGCCAGGCGACTAGCGGGGGCTTTCAAGATACGCAGTATTTT.